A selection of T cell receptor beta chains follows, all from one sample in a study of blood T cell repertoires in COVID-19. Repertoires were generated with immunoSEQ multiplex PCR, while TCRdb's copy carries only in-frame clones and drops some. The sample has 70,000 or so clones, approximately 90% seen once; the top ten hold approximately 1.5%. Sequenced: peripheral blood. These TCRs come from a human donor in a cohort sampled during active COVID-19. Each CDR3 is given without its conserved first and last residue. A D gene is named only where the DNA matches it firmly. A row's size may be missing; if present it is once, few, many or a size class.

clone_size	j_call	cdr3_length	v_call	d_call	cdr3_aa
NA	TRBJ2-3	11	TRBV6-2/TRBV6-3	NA	ASSYVHTDTQY
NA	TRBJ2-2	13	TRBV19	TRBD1	ASSTDRANTGELF
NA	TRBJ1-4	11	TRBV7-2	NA	ASSARTLEKLF
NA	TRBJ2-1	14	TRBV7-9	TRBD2	ASSLRAGLAGEEQF
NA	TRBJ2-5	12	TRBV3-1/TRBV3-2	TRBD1	ASSKGDSQETQY
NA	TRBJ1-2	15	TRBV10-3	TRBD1	AISDWLKRQGEGGYT
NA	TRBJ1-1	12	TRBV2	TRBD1	ASSLTGVNTEAF
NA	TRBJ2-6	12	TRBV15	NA	ATSRDLSGVVLT
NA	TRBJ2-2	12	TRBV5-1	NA	ASSPTRDTGELF
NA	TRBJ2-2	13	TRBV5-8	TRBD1	ASSPGTGVTGELF
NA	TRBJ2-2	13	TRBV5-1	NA	ASSPFVANTGELF
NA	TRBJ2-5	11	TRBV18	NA	ASSPLYQETQY
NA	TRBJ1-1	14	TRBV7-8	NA	ASSIDQVRLNTEAF
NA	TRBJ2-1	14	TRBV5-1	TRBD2	ASSLAPGLNYNEQF
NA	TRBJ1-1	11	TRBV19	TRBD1	ASSNQGDTEAF
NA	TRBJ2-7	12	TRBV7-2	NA	ASSVDYSFYEQY
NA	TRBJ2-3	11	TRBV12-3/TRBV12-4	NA	ASSLGHSDTQY
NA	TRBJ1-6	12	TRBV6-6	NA	ASSARERGSPLH
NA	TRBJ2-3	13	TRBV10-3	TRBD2	ATRAAGEGTDTQY
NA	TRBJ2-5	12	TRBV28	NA	ASSTDGAGGAQY
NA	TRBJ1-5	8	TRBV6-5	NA	ASRDQPQH
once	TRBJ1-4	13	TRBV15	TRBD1	ATSRGQGAGEKLF
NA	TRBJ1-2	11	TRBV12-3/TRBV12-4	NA	ASRPFDTAGYT
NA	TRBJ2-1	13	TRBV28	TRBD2	ASSPRLAEYNEQF
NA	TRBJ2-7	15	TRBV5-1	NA	ASSLGLSAVNSYEQY
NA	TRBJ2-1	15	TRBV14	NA	ASSQDLGGSSYNEQF
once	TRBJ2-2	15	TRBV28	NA	ASSPLLQGANTGELF
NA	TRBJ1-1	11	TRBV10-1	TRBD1	ASSESRQGQAF
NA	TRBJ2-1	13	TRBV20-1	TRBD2	SASLGLVSYNEQF
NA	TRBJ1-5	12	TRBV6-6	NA	ASSDLGLNQPQH
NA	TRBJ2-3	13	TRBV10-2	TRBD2	ASSEVTSGTDTQY
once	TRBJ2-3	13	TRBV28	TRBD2	ASPPSGTPTDTQY
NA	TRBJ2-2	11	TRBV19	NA	ASSTLSAGELF
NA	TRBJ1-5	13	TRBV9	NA	ASSVGHNPNQPQH
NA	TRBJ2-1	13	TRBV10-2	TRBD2	ASRTSGGTYNEQF
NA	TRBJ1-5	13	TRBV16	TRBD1	ASSRDRGGDQPQH
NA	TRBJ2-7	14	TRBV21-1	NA	ASSKVTGLRGYEQY
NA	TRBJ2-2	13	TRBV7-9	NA	ASSPGTINTGELF
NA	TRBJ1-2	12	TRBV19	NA	ASSASGMVSGYT